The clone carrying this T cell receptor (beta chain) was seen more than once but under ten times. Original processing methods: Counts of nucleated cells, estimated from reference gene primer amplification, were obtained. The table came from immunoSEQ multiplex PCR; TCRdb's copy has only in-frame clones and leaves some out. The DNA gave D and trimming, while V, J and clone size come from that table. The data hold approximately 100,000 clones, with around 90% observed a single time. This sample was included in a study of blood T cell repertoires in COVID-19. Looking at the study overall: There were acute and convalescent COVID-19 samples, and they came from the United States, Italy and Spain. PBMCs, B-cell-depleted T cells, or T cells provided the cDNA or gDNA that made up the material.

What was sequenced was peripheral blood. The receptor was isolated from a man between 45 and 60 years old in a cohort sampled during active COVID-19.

CDR3 sequence reads: CASSKFGTSSVGPGNTIYF. CDR3 in DNA: TGTGCCAGCAGTAAATTCGGGACATCCTCCGTGGGTCCTGGAAACACCATATATTTT. The V and J genes are TRBV7-9 and TRBJ1-3, with TRBD1 as a possible D gene (6 bases). The CDR3 runs to 19 residues. V was clipped by 6 bases and J by 2 bases, with 26 bases between them. Germline CDR1 and CDR2: SEHNR and FQNEAQ (reference sequence).